These T cell receptor beta chains were read from a single sample in a study of beta chain features in type 1 diabetes. Only in-frame clones appear in the TCRdb table, and some are missing; sequencing was by immunoSEQ multiplex PCR. Here the sample spans 60,000 or so clones, about 61% being singletons. The sequencing sample was made of Tregs from blood. Receptor source: a woman aged 18-35 years in good health. Each CDR3 is given with its conserved first and last residue. D genes are given only for firm matches. The size of a clone is reported for some rows only, either as once, few or many, or as a class for expanded clones.

CDR3aa	CDR3nt	d_gene	abundance	v_gene	j_gene
CATTGRENEKLFF	TGTGCCACAACGGGACGGGAGAATGAAAAACTGTTTTTT	-	-	TRBV19	TRBJ1-4
CASSLAGVETQYF	TGTGCCAGCAGCCTAGCGGGGGTTGAGACCCAGTACTTC	TRBD2	few	TRBV11-2	TRBJ2-5
CAWNRGNSPLHF	TGTGCCTGGAACAGGGGGAATTCACCCCTCCACTTT	TRBD1	-	TRBV30	TRBJ1-6
CSARQSLNSPLHF	TGCAGCGCCCGACAGAGTCTTAATTCACCCCTCCACTTT	-	-	TRBV29-1	TRBJ1-6
CASSPPPLAGRRAEAFF	TGCGCCAGCAGCCCCCCCCCGTTAGCTGGGAGGCGAGCTGAAGCTTTCTTT	-	few	TRBV4-1	TRBJ1-1
CASSDRGADTQYF	TGCGCCAGCAGTGACAGGGGCGCAGATACGCAGTATTTT	-	-	TRBV10-2	TRBJ2-3
CVSSLVTGRGYTF	TGTGTCAGCAGCTTAGTGACAGGGAGAGGCTACACCTTC	TRBD1	-	TRBV7-9	TRBJ1-2
CASSLSPGGLGKNEQFF	TGTGCCAGCAGTTTATCCCCTGGCGGGTTAGGGAAAAATGAGCAGTTCTTC	-	-	TRBV27	TRBJ2-1
CASSYSSEKLFF	TGTGCCAGCAGTTACTCGTCGGAAAAACTGTTTTTT	-	few	TRBV6-6	TRBJ1-4
CASSNSGGAYNEQFF	TGTGCCAGCAGTAATAGCGGGGGGGCCTACAATGAGCAGTTCTTC	TRBD2	-	TRBV7-3	TRBJ2-1
CASSPLGQGAYNEQFF	TGTGCCAGCAGCCCACTCGGACAGGGGGCCTACAATGAGCAGTTCTTC	TRBD1	-	TRBV7-3	TRBJ2-1
CSVGGDTQYF	TGCAGCGTTGGAGGAGATACGCAGTATTTT	-	-	TRBV29-1	TRBJ2-3
CASSVGQGGEKLFF	TGTGCCAGCAGTGTAGGACAGGGTGGCGAAAAACTGTTTTTT	TRBD1	-	TRBV6-1	TRBJ1-4
CASSELRVANTEAFF	TGTGCCAGCAGTGAATTGCGGGTGGCGAACACTGAAGCTTTCTTT	-	-	TRBV6-1	TRBJ1-1
CASSPRSVYEQYF	TGTGCCAGCAGCCCGCGGTCCGTCTACGAGCAGTACTTC	-	-	TRBV7-2	TRBJ2-7
CASSVDSPAGELFF	TGTGCCAGCAGCGTAGACAGTCCCGCCGGGGAGCTGTTTTTT	-	-	TRBV9	TRBJ2-2
CASSPRGGNTEAFF	TGCGCCAGCAGCCCGAGGGGAGGGAACACTGAAGCTTTCTTT	-	-	TRBV5-1	TRBJ1-1
CASSRRLAGAGDTQYF	TGTGCCAGCAGCCGGAGACTAGCGGGGGCCGGAGATACGCAGTATTTT	TRBD2	-	TRBV11-2	TRBJ2-3
CASSLAGTGYGYTF	TGTGCCAGCAGCTTAGCCGGGACAGGGTATGGCTACACCTTC	TRBD1	-	TRBV7-9	TRBJ1-2
CASNLGLAYEQYF	TGTGCCAGCAACCTCGGACTAGCTTACGAGCAGTACTTC	TRBD2	few	TRBV2	TRBJ2-7
CASSSYQETQYF	TGTGCCAGCAGCTCTTACCAAGAGACCCAGTACTTC	-	-	TRBV5-5	TRBJ2-5
CASRPTAGQGDTEAFF	TGTGCCAGCAGACCGACGGCGGGACAGGGGGACACTGAAGCTTTCTTT	TRBD1	-	TRBV6-6	TRBJ1-1
CASSPGQGQFNTEAFF	TGCGCCAGCAGCCCGGGACAGGGGCAATTTAACACTGAAGCTTTCTTT	TRBD1	-	TRBV5-1	TRBJ1-1
CASSYSGPAETGELFF	TGTGCCAGCAGTTATTCCGGCCCCGCGGAAACCGGGGAGCTGTTTTTT	-	-	TRBV7-2	TRBJ2-2
CASSVGIGTVYNEQFF	TGTGCCAGCAGCGTAGGGATTGGGACAGTTTACAATGAGCAGTTCTTC	TRBD1	-	TRBV9	TRBJ2-1
CASSHPGSGVNEQFF	TGCGCCAGCAGCCACCCCGGGTCCGGGGTCAATGAGCAGTTCTTC	-	-	TRBV4-3	TRBJ2-1
CASSVEGVGELFF	TGTGCCAGCAGCGTAGAAGGGGTCGGGGAGCTGTTTTTT	-	once	TRBV9	TRBJ2-2
CASSLGGGRGPETQYF	TGTGCCAGCAGCTTAGGAGGCGGGAGGGGCCCGGAGACCCAGTACTTC	TRBD2	-	TRBV7-8	TRBJ2-5
CASSGIQGVDGYTF	TGTGCCAGCAGTGGCATACAGGGAGTTGATGGCTACACCTTC	-	-	TRBV27	TRBJ1-2
CASSSGTTGQPQHF	TGTGCCAGCAGCTCCGGGACAACCGGTCAGCCCCAGCATTTT	-	-	TRBV7-9	TRBJ1-5
CASSKGEMQGAGELFF	TGTGCCAGCAGCAAAGGAGAGATGCAGGGTGCCGGGGAGCTGTTTTTT	-	once	TRBV21-1	TRBJ2-2
CASSPGTSDNEQFF	TGTGCCAGCAGCCCCGGGACTAGCGACAATGAGCAGTTCTTC	TRBD2	once	TRBV5-4	TRBJ2-1
CASSPRGAWGYEQFF	TGTGCCAGCAGCCCACGGGGGGCTTGGGGTTATGAGCAGTTCTTC	-	-	TRBV7-2	TRBJ2-1
CASSLIPSSGDTDTQYF	TGTGCCAGCAGCTTAATCCCAAGTAGCGGCGACACAGATACGCAGTATTTT	-	few	TRBV7-9	TRBJ2-3
CASSFSGGGLGDTQYF	TGTGCCAGCAGCTTTAGCGGGGGGGGGTTGGGAGATACGCAGTATTTT	TRBD2	-	TRBV7-2	TRBJ2-3
CASSRDRGLPGYTF	TGCGCCAGCAGCCGGGACAGGGGACTCCCGGGCTACACCTTC	TRBD1	-	TRBV4-3	TRBJ1-2
CASSQGQDRDIYGYTF	TGCGCCAGCAGCCAAGGTCAGGACAGGGATATATACGGCTACACCTTC	TRBD1	-	TRBV4-3	TRBJ1-2
CASCEGAERPQYF	TGTGCCAGTTGCGAGGGAGCCGAGAGACCCCAGTACTTC	-	-	TRBV19	TRBJ2-5
CSVEDLDTQYF	TGCAGCGTTGAAGATCTCGATACGCAGTATTTT	-	-	TRBV29-1	TRBJ2-3
CASSEGSVQETQYF	TGTGCCAGCAGTGAAGGGTCAGTCCAAGAGACCCAGTACTTC	-	few	TRBV2	TRBJ2-5
CARGTDTQYF	TGTGCTAGAGGCACAGATACGCAGTATTTT	-	-	TRBV2	TRBJ2-3
CASSVTRSYNEQFF	TGTGCCAGTAGTGTCACTAGGTCCTACAATGAGCAGTTCTTC	-	-	TRBV19	TRBJ2-1
CASSPRGGNQPQHF	TGTGCCAGCTCACCAAGGGGGGGGAATCAGCCCCAGCATTTT	-	-	TRBV18	TRBJ1-5
CASSQGLAGDEQFF	TGTGCCAGCAGCCAGGGACTAGCGGGAGATGAGCAGTTCTTC	TRBD2	-	TRBV4-2	TRBJ2-1
CASSNEQGMPQHF	TGCGCCAGCAGCAATGAACAGGGTATGCCCCAGCATTTT	-	once	TRBV5-1	TRBJ1-5
CASSLGRLAGAYEQYF	TGTGCCAGCAGCTTGGGAAGACTAGCGGGGGCATACGAGCAGTACTTC	TRBD2	-	TRBV5-5	TRBJ2-7
CASSLGPLPRGPNYGYTF	TGTGCCAGCAGCTTAGGCCCACTTCCTAGGGGGCCTAACTATGGCTACACCTTC	TRBD1	few	TRBV13	TRBJ1-2
CAWSSASGSYNEQFF	TGTGCCTGGAGTTCGGCTAGCGGATCCTACAATGAGCAGTTCTTC	TRBD2	-	TRBV30	TRBJ2-1
CASSSSRGRTEAFF	TGTGCCAGCAGTTCGAGCAGGGGGCGGACTGAAGCTTTCTTT	TRBD1	few	TRBV27	TRBJ1-1
CASGRTATYGYTF	TGTGCCAGCGGCCGGACAGCAACCTATGGCTACACCTTC	-	-	TRBV28	TRBJ1-2
CASRRGALGAGELFF	TGTGCCAGCAGGCGGGGGGCATTGGGGGCCGGGGAGCTGTTTTTT	TRBD2	-	TRBV7-2	TRBJ2-2